The clone carrying this TCR beta chain is medium-sized within its sample. Its antigen is undetermined. Memory CD4+ T cells were sorted as CD4+CD45RO+CD25- cells. General study findings and limits: The TCR gene usage of tumor memory CD4+ T cells clustered together with blood and lymph node memory CD4+ cells and with lymph node naive CD4+ cells. Tumor-infiltrating Treg TCR alpha and beta sequences overlapped most with tumor naive CD4+ T cells, then blood naive.

Deletions cut 3 bases from V and 8 bases from J, with 17 bases between. CDR3 length: 15 amino acids. CDR1 is SGHRS and CDR2 is YFSETQ in the germline V gene. Constant-region reverse primers amplified full-length variable regions, followed by semi-nested Nested Universal Primer A PCR. TCRdb reprocessed the 5' RACE reads with MiXCR, giving one entry per CDR3 protein. The sample has thousands of distinct CDR3 sequences; more than 15% are singletons. The rearrangement joins TRBV5-1 to TRBJ1-4; D gene uncertain. Source material: memory CD4+ T cells sorted from blood. As for subset: memory CD4+ T cells, CD4+CD45RO+CD25-. This receptor was taken from a female donor with breast cancer. The DNA for the CDR3 is TGCGCCAGCAGCTCGTCACCCGCCCTAGGAGAAAAACTGTTTTTT. Protein product: CASSSSPALGEKLFF.